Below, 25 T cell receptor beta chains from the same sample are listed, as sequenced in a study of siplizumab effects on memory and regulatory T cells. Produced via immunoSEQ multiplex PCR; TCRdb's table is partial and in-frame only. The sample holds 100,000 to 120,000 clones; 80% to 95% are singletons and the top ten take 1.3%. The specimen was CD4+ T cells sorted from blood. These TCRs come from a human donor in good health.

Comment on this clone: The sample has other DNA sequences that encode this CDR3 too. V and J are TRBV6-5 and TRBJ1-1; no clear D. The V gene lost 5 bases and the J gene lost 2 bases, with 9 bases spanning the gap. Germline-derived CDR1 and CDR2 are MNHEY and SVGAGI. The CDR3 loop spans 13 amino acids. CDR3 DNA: TGTGCCAGCAGTCGGACGGCCAACACTGAAGCTTTCTTT. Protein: CASSRTANTEAFF.

The CDR3 nucleotides read TGTGCCAGCAGCCCCGAGGTGGGGGTCAGCACAGATACGCAGTATTTT. This codes for CASSPEVGVSTDTQYF. V is TRBV5-4 and J is TRBJ2-3; D tentatively reads TRBD1 or TRBD2 (5 bases each). The V end lost 4 bases, the J end lost 0 bases, and 15 bases lay between the germline ends. This CDR3 spans 16 amino acids. CDR1 is SGHNT and CDR2 is YYREEE in the germline V gene (reference sequence). Combining the CDR3 with reference TRBV5-4 and TRBJ2-3 gives the whole variable domain ETGVTQSPTHLIKTRGQQVTLRCSSQSGHNTVSWYQQALGQGPQFIFQYYREEENGRGNFPPRFSGLQFPNYSSELNVNALELDDSALYLCASSPEVGVSTDTQYFGPGTRLTVL.

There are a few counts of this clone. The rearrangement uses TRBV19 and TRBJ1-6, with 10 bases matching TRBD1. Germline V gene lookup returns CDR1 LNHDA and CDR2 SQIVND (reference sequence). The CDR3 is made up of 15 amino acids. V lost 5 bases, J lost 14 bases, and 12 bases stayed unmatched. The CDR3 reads CASSWGTGAISALHF. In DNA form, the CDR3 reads TGTGCCAGTAGTTGGGGGACAGGGGCGATCTCGGCCCTCCACTTT.

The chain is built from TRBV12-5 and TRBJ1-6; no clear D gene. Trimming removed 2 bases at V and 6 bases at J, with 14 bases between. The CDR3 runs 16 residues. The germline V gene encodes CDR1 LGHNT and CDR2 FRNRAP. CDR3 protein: CASGLIVNSLNSPLHF. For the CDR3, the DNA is TGTGCTAGTGGTTTGATAGTAAACAGCCTTAATTCACCCCTCCACTTT.

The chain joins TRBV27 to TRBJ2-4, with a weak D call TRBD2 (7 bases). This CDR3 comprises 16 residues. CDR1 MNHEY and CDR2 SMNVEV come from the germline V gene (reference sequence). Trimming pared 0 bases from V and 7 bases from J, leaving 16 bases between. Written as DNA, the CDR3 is TGTGCCAGCAGTTTATCCCGGGGGGCCCCCGAGAACATTCAGTACTTC. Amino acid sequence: CASSLSRGAPENIQYF.

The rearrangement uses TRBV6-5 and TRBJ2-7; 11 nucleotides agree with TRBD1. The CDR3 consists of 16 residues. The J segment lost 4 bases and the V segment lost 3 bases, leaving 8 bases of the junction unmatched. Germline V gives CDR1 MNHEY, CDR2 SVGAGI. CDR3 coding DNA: TGTGCCAGCAGTTATTCCCGGACAGGGGGCGATTACGAGCAGTACTTC. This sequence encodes CASSYSRTGGDYEQYF.

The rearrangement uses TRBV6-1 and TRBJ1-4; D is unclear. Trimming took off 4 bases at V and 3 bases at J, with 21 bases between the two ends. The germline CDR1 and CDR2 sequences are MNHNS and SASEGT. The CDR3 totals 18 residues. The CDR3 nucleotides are TGTGCCAGCAGTGGCGGAAGAGTGATGAATACGTCTAATGAAAAACTGTTTTTT. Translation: CASSGGRVMNTSNEKLFF.

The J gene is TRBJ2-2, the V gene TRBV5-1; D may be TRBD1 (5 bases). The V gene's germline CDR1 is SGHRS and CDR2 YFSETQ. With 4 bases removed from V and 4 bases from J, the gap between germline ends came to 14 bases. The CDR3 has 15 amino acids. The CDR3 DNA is TGCGCCAGCAGCCTAGACAGAGGATTCACCGGGGAGCTGTTTTTT. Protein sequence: CASSLDRGFTGELFF.

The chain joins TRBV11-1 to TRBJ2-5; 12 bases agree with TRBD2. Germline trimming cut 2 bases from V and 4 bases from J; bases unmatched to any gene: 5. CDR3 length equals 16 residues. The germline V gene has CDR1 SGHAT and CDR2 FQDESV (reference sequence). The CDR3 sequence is CASSLQTSGSGETQYF. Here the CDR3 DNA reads TGTGCCAGCAGCTTACAGACTAGCGGGAGTGGAGAGACCCAGTACTTC. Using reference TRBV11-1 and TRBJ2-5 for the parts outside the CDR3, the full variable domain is EAEVAQSPRYKITEKSQAVAFWCDPISGHATLYWYRQILGQGPELLVQFQDESVVDDSQLPKDRFSAERLKGVDSTLKIQPAELGDSAMYLCASSLQTSGSGETQYFGPGTRLLVL.

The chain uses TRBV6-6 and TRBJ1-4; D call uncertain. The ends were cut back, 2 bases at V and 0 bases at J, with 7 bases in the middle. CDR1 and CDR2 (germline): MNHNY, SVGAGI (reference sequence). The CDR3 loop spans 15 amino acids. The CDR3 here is CASSYISATNEKLFF. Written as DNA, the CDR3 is TGTGCCAGCAGTTACATCAGCGCAACTAATGAAAAACTGTTTTTT.

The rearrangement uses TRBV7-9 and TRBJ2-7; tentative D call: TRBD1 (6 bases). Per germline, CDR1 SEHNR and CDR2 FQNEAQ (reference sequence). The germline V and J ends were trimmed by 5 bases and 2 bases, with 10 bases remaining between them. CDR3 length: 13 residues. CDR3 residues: CASSVWTAYEQYF. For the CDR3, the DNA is TGTGCCAGCAGCGTGTGGACAGCCTACGAGCAGTACTTC.

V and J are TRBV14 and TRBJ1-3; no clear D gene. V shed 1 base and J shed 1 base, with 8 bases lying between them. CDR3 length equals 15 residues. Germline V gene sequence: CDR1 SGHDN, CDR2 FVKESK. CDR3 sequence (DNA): TGTGCCAGCAGCCAAGGTTATCTTTCTGGAAACACCATATATTTT. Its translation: CASSQGYLSGNTIYF.

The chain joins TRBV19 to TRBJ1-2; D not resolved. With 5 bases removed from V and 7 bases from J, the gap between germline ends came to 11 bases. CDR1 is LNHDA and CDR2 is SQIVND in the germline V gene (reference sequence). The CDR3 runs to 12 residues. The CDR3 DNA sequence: TGTGCCAGTAGTCCATCTAAGGGTGGCTACACCTTC. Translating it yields CASSPSKGGYTF.

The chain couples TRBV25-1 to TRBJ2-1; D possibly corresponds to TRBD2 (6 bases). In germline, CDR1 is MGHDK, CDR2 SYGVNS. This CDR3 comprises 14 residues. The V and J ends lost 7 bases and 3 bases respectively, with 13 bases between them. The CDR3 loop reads CASKPGTLYNEQFF. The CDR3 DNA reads TGTGCCAGCAAACCCGGGACTCTCTACAATGAGCAGTTCTTC.

The CDR3 DNA reads TGTGCCAGCAGTGAATCGTCCACTTACAATGAGCAGTTCTTC. Translation: CASSESSTYNEQFF. The V call is TRBV2, the J call TRBJ2-1; unclear D gene. Trimming took 2 bases from V and 4 from J, leaving 9 bases between them. CDR3 size: 14 residues. Germline assignment: CDR1 SNHLY and CDR2 FYNNEI.

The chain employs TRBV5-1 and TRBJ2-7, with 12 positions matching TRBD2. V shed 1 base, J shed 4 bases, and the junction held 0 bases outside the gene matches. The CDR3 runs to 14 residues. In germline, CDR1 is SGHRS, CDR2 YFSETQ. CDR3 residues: CASSLTSGGYEQYF. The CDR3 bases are TGCGCCAGCAGCTTGACTAGCGGGGGGTACGAGCAGTACTTC.

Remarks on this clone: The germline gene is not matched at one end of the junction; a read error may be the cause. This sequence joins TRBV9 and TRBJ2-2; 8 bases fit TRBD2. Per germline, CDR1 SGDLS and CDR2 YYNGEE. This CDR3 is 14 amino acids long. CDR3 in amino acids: CASSGSGNSGELFF. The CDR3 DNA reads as TGTGCCAGCAGCGGTAGCGGGAACTCCGGGGAGCTGTTTTTT.

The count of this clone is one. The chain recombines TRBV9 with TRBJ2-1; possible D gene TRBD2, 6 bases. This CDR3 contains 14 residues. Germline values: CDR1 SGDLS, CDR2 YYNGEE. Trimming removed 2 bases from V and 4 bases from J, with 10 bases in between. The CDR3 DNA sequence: TGTGCCAGCAGCGTCTTGACTAGTTACAATGAGCAGTTCTTC. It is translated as CASSVLTSYNEQFF.

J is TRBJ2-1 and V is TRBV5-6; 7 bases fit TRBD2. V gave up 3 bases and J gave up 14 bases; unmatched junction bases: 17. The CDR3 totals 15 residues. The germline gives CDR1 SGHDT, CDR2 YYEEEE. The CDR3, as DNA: TGTGCCAGCAGCTCTTGGAAAACCCGTACTAGCGCAAAGTTCTTC. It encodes CASSSWKTRTSAKFF.

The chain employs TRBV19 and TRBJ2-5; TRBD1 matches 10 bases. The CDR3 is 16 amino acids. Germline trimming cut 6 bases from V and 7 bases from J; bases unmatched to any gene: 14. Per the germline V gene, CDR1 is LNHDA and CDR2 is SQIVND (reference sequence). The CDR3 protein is CASSHQTGGTRATQYF. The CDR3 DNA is TGTGCCAGTAGCCATCAGACAGGGGGCACGAGGGCGACCCAGTACTTC.

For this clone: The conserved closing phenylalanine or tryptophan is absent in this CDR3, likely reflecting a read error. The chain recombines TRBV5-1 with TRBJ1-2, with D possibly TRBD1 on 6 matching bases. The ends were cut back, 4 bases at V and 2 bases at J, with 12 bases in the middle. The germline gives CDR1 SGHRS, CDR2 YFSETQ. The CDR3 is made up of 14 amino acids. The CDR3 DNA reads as TGCGCCAGCAGCCGTACAGGGACCAACTATGGCTACACCCTC. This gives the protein CASSRTGTNYGYTL.

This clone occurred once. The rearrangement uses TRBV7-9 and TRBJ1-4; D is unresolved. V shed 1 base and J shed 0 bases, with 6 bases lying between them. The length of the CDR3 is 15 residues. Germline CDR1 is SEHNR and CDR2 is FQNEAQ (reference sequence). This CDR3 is CASSLEATTNEKLFF. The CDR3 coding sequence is TGTGCCAGCAGCTTAGAAGCTACAACTAATGAAAAACTGTTTTTT.

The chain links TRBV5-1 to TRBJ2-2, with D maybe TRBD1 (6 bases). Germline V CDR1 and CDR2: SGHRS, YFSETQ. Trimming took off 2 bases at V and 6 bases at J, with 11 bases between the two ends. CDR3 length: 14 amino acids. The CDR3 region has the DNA TGCGCCAGCAGCTTTTTTCAGGGGTCCGGGGAGCTGTTTTTT. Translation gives CASSFFQGSGELFF.

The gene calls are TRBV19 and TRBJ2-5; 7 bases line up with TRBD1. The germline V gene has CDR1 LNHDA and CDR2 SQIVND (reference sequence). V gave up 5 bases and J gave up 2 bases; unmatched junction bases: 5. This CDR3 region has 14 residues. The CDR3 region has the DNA TGTGCCAGTAGTTTTCTGACAGGGCAAGAGACCCAGTACTTC. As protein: CASSFLTGQETQYF.

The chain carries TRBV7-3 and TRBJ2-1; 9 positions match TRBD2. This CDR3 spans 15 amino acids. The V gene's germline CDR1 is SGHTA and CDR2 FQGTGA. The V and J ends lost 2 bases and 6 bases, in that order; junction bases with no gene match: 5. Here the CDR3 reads CASSLDSGRRNEQFF. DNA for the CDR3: TGTGCCAGCAGCTTAGATAGCGGGAGACGCAATGAGCAGTTCTTC. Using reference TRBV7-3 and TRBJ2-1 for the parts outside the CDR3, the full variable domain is GAGVSQTPSNKVTEKGKYVELRCDPISGHTALYWYRQSLGQGPEFLIYFQGTGAADDSGLPNDRFFAVRPEGSVSTLKIQRTERGDSAVYLCASSLDSGRRNEQFFGPGTRLTVL.